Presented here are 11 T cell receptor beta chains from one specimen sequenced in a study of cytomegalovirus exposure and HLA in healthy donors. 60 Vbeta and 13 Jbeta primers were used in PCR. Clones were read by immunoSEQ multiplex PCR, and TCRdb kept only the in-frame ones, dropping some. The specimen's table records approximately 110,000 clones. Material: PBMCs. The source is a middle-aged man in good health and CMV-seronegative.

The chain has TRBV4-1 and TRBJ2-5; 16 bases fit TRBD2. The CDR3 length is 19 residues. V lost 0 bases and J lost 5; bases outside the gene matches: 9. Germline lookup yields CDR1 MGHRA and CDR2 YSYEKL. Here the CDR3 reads CASSQEQGLAGGGAETQYF. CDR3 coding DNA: TGCGCCAGCAGCCAAGAACAGGGACTAGCGGGAGGGGGGGCCGAGACCCAGTACTTC.

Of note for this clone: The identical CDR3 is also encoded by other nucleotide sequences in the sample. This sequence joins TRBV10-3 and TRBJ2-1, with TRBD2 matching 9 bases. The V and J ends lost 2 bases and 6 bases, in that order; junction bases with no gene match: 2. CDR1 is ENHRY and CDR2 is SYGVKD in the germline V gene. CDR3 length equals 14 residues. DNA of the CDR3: TGTGCCATCAGTGAGGGACTAGCGCTCAATGAGCAGTTCTTC. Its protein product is CAISEGLALNEQFF.

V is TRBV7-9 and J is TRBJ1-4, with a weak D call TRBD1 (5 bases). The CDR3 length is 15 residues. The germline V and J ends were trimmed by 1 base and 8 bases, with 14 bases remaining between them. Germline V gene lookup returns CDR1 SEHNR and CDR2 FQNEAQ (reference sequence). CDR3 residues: CASSLERGSWEKLFF. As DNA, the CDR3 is TGTGCCAGCAGCTTAGAGCGGGGGTCTTGGGAAAAACTGTTTTTT. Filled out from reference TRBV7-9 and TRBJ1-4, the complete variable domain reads DTGVSQNPRHKITKRGQNVTFRCDPISEHNRLYWYRQTLGQGPEFLTYFQNEAQLEKSRLLSDRFSAERPKGSFSTLEIQRTEQGDSAMYLCASSLERGSWEKLFFGSGTQLSVL.

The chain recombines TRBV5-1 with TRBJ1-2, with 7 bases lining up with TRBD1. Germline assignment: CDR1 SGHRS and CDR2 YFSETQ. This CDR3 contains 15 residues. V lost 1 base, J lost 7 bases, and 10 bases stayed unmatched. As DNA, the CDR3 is TGCGCCAGCAGCTTGATTGAAGGGGGCCGGAGTGGCTACACCTTC. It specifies CASSLIEGGRSGYTF.

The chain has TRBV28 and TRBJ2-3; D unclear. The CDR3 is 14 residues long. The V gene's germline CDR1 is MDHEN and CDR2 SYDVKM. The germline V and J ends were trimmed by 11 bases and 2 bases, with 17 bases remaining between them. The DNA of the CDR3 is TGTGCCCTTAATAGAGAGGTTATCACAGATACGCAGTATTTT. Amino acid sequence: CALNREVITDTQYF.

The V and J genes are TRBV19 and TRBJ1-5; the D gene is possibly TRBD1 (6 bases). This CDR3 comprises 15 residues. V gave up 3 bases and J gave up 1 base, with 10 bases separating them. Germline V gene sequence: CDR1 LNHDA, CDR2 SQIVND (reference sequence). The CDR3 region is CASSIGRGSNQPQHF. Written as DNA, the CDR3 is TGTGCCAGTAGTATCGGCAGGGGAAGCAATCAGCCCCAGCATTTT.

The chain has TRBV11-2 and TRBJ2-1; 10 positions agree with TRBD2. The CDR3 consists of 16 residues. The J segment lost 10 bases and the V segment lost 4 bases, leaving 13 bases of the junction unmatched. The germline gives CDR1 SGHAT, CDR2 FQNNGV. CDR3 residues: CASSSVSGRALWEQFF. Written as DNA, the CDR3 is TGTGCCAGCAGCTCCGTAAGCGGGAGGGCCTTGTGGGAGCAGTTCTTC.

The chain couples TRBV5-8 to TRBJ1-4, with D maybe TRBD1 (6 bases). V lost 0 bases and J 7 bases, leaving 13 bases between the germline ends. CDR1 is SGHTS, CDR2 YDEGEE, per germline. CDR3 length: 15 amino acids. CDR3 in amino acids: CASSLGGQSAEKLFF. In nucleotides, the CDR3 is TGTGCCAGCAGCTTGGGGGGGCAGTCAGCTGAAAAACTGTTTTTT.

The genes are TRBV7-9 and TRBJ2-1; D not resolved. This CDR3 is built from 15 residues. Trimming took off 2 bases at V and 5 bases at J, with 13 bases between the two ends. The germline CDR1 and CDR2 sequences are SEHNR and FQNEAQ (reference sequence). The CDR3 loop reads CASSLSGGPNNEQFF. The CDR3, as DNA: TGTGCCAGCAGCTTAAGTGGCGGCCCTAACAATGAGCAGTTCTTC.

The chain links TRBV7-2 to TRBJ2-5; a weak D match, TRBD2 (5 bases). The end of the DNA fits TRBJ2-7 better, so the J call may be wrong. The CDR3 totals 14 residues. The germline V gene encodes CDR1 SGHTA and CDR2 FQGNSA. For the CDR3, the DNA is TGTGCCAGCAGCCGACTACCGGTGACCTACGAGCAGTACTTC. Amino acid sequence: CASSRLPVTYEQYF.

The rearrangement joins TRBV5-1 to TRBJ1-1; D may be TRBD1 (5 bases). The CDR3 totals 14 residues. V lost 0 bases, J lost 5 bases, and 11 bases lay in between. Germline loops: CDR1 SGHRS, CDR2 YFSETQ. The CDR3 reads CASSLGGDPTEAFF. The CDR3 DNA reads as TGCGCCAGCAGCTTGGGGGGGGATCCGACTGAAGCTTTCTTT. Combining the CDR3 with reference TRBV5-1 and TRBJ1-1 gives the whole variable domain KAGVTQTPRYLIKTRGQQVTLSCSPISGHRSVSWYQQTPGQGLQFLFEYFSETQRNKGNFPGRFSGRQFSNSRSEMNVSTLELGDSALYLCASSLGGDPTEAFFGQGTRLTVV.